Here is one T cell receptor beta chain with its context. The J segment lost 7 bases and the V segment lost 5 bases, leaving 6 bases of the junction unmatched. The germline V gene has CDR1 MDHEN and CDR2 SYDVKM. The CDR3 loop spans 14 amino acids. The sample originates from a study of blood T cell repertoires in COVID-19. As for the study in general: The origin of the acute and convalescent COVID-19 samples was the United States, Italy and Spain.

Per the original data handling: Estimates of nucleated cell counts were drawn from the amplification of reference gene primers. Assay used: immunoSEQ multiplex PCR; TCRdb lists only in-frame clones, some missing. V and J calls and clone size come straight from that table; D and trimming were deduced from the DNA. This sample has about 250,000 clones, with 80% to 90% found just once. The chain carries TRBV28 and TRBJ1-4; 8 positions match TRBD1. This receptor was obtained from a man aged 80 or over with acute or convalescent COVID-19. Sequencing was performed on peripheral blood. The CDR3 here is CASSLRGLVEKLFF. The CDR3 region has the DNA TGTGCCAGCAGTCTCAGGGGGCTAGTTGAAAAACTGTTTTTT.